This T cell receptor beta chain was captured by sequencing in a study of cytomegalovirus exposure and HLA in healthy donors (dated by TCRdb to the late 2010s). Regarding the research as a whole: In an earlier analysis of several hundred of the donors, about 270 Gb of sequence data and approximately 120 million unique TCR beta sequences from 150 million to 200 million T cells were reported. Donor age, sex, ethnicity and CMV serostatus were compiled together with the repertoire data. HLA typing included class I and class II loci at four-digit resolution. An early release covering roughly 640 HLA-typed donors comprised around 300 gigabases of sequencing data and approximately 80 million unique TCR sequences. Among about 390 genotyped donors of the cohort, an average of about 240,000 unique TCR beta nucleotide sequences were sequenced per donor, roughly 18% of them non-productive. Of the approximately 400 genotyped donors, 81% fell in the genetic ancestry cluster associated with self-reported Caucasian donors. In a later analysis, previously published TCR beta repertoires from some 640 donors were re-analyzed and high-resolution HLA genotyping was added so that TCR occurrence patterns could be studied. Genome-wide SNP genotypes for about three fifths of the 666 donors were used in a later genetic analysis, which treated that subset as a discovery cohort. Using immunosequencing, the study profiled T cell repertoires from around 670 subjects and related those repertoires to cytomegalovirus serostatus. High-throughput TCR immunosequencing, statistical association of individual TCRs with disease status, and machine learning were combined to predict cytomegalovirus infection status. Four to six DR-DQ haplotypes were handled as single units for association and clustering, since linkage in the cohort was strong. To decide whether each TCR beta V gene segment behaved as functional or pseudogenic, an earlier analysis of 587 of the donors relied on high-throughput TCR beta sequencing. Typing coverage differed by locus: A, B, C, DRB1 and DQB1 were typed in about 620-630 donors, DQA1 in roughly 510, DPA1 in roughly 590, and DPB1 in 400 to 490. The study was designed to test whether signatures of past pathogen exposure could be identified by cataloging public T cell receptors. Along with the roughly 700-subject first cohort, a separate validation cohort of 120 different subjects was used. The later analysis used no new phenotypic data to find candidate immune exposures, relying instead on TCR beta sequences and their occurrence across donors. All discovery cohort repertoires had been generated using a single sequencing platform.

Overall study outcomes, separate from this receptor: In a later analysis, HLA-associated TCR beta chains showed more clonal expansion and lower generation probabilities than non-associated chains that were equally common. Because HLA typing was missing for some donors at each locus, association tests included only the typed subset. While some public TCRs were present in many individuals, most TCR sequences turned up only very rarely across donors. According to the authors, the approach could potentially be generalized to other disease states and immunological phenotypes. In this cohort, only TCR beta chains were sequenced, and detectable features were limited by the absence of alpha or paired-chain data. In a later analysis, the rate of TCR association differed among HLA loci, with DRB1 alleles having the most associated TCRs and HLA-C alleles having the fewest. Strong co-occurrence of HLA alleles, especially DR and DQ, made assigning TCR associations to individual alleles difficult. Compared with the roughly 670-donor mean, donors in an Asian-associated ancestry cluster had fewer N-insertions in productive TCRs, according to a later genetic analysis. The study gave a list of about 150 TCR beta chains associated with cytomegalovirus. Cytomegalovirus status was reported to be diagnosed by the classifier with high specificity and sensitivity in both the original and validation cohorts. An earlier analysis of some 590 of the donors showed that most TCR beta V segments appeared in productive rearrangements either about 87% or about 30% of the time, which broadly matched IMGT annotations. A few of the identified cytomegalovirus-associated TCR beta chains were confirmed in vitro to be specific for cytomegalovirus antigens. According to a later analysis, parvovirus B19, influenza, CMV and Epstein-Barr virus appeared linked to several top co-occurrence clusters. For the cohort, immune exposure information was limited to CMV serostatus. Some IMGT-functional V segments, including TRBV6-2 and TRBV6-3, could not be told apart with the 87-base-pair reads, so those segments were excluded. A further reported finding was that TCR beta sequences accurately predicted the HLA-A and HLA-B alleles for most subjects in the first cohort. Because counts were too low, some 17 rarely observed V segments, including chromosome 9 orphons, were excluded from the earlier analysis of some 590 of the donors. Specific HLA alleles were associated with roughly 17,000 TCR beta sequences at a false discovery rate of 0.05 in a later analysis. A cluster of highly shared sequence variants was judged likely to represent a technical artifact of the sequencing pipeline. Linkage disequilibrium might explain the correlated functional status among segregating V segments, but an unknown experimental factor could not be excluded. V-gene and J-gene trimming of TCR beta chains was associated with a missense DCLRE1C variant in a later genetic analysis, and the association was replicated in an independent cohort. Most CMV-associated TCR beta chains appeared to be HLA-restricted in a later analysis, and the HLA associations seemed to be driven largely by CMV exposure. Sequencing depth was assumed to be roughly uniform across donors in the presence/absence analyses, though that assumption may not hold.

The cohort comprised some 700 healthy bone marrow donors. At the time of sampling, all cohort members were nominally healthy, though unrecorded immune exposures were likely present. The donor tested CMV seronegative and was one of the 352 seronegative cohort members. Each donor provided a peripheral blood sample, and peripheral blood mononuclear cells were used for TCR beta sequencing. Genomic DNA was extracted from the blood cell samples with the Qiagen DNeasy Blood Extraction Kit. Library preparation used the immunoSEQ multiplex PCR assay. The multiplex PCR relied on a mix of 60 forward primers for TCR Vbeta segments and 13 reverse primers for TCR Jbeta segments. The CDR3 region of rearranged TCR beta genes was amplified from genomic DNA with a multiplex PCR assay. Amplified TCR beta libraries were sequenced as 87-base-pair reads on the Illumina HiSeq System. Under the source paper's analysis protocol: Across the 670 or so repertoires, a later analysis counted 80 million or so unique TCR beta chains, around 10 million of which were shared by at least two donors. To remove PCR and sequencing errors, raw reads were error-corrected and collapsed into unique sequences using a nearest-neighbor algorithm that merged closely related sequences. V, D and J gene segments were assigned by aligning CDR3 sequences to IMGT reference sequences. For a sequence to be retained, a match of at least six nucleotides to both a V gene segment and a J gene segment was required. Rearrangements were classified as productive when the CDR3 lacked stop codons and remained in frame with V and J, and all other rearrangements were classified as non-productive. CDR3 was defined according to IMGT convention as the region running from the second conserved V-encoded cysteine to the conserved J-encoded phenylalanine. Sequences without an unambiguous match to a single V gene segment were excluded from the earlier analysis of almost 600 of the donors. In an earlier analysis of a few hundred of the donors, V segments were called functional above 56.7% productive rearrangements and were called segregating when the between-donor standard deviation exceeded 5%. A statistical classification framework was built for diagnosing cytomegalovirus status from the catalog of TCR beta chain sequences. V and J gene assignment, in a later analysis, came from comparing TCR nucleotide sequences with IMGT/GENE-DB human TR gene sequences. A later analysis assigned CDR3 sequences and most-parsimonious VDJ recombination scenarios with the TCRdist pipeline. A later analysis defined each TCR beta chain by its CDR3 amino acid sequence plus V-gene family, and excluded reads lacking a unique V-gene family. A later analysis removed 500 to 650 highly shared, low-generation-probability nucleotide sequences to deal with suspected cross-contamination and a sequencing artifact. In a later analysis, a clonal expansion index was calculated for each public chain from normalized within-repertoire ranks of inferred template counts. In a later analysis, generation probabilities were computed using a VDJ recombination model fitted to out-of-frame rearrangements, and the results were checked against IGoR. In a later analysis, TCR-TCR, TCR-HLA and TCR-CMV co-occurrence was scored with hypergeometric tests, and a repertoire-size bias correction was applied to TCR pairs. A later analysis estimated false discovery rates by permuting HLA or CMV assignments 20 times. In a later analysis, co-occurring TCRs were grouped using DBSCAN, with TCRdist sequence similarity added in when clustering inside HLA-allele-positive subsets. Repertoires with fewer than 30,000 or more than 120,000 public chains, plus five repertoires with anomalous nucleotide sharing, were excluded from co-occurrence clustering. Imported from immuneACCESS, the table was reduced by TCRdb to in-frame sequences with V and J called. These copies leave out some clones; in studies compared against another copy, an unresolved V gene accounts for under half, and the cause of the remainder is not known. V, J and clone size were drawn from that table, and D and trimming were deduced from the DNA. For this sample the table gives roughly 150,000 clones, of which 75% to 80% were detected only once. Around 1.7% of the sample is taken by the ten largest.

The junction shows trimming of 4 bases on V and 7 bases on J, and the gene matches do not reach 9 bases of it. Spanning cysteine to phenylalanine, the CDR3 consists of 13 amino acids. Only the CDR3 DNA stays, 39 bases, in frame from base 1. The germline V gene sets CDR1 to SQVTM and CDR2 to ANQGSEA. On this clone itself: Its antigen is unknown. No much larger clone is present one base from it, and per-base qualities are unavailable.

The receptor was derived from a woman aged 25 to 39 in good health and CMV-seronegative. Sequencing was performed on PBMCs. The chain is encoded by TRBV29-1 joined to TRBJ1-2; TRBD1 agrees with 7 junctional bases. The DNA is as follows: TGCAGCGTTGGGGACAGCATGGGGGGTGGCTACACCTTC. The translation is CSVGDSMGGGYTF.